This T cell receptor beta chain was captured by sequencing in a study of T-cell memory formation after mild COVID-19 (dated by TCRdb to the early 2020s). Context from the whole study: Most TCR sequence clusters were specific to one of the two donors. Two young, previously healthy adult volunteers made up the cohort, one male and one female. Longitudinal TCRalpha and TCRbeta repertoire sequencing tracked T-cell clones expanding and contracting after mild COVID-19 in a couple of donors. The investigation overall reported the following: From day 15 to 85, contracting clones showed balanced CD4/CD8 phenotypes, whereas a second wave of clones that expanded from day 15 to 37 leaned towards CD4+. SARS-CoV-2 specificity of the second-wave clones peaking on day 37 was not confirmed. The detection of some responding clones in pre-infection memory suggests that pre-existing cross-reactive memory T cells joined the SARS-CoV-2 response. The study included only a couple of mild cases, and larger cohorts that include severe cases with pre-infection samples were judged to be necessary. Contracting CD4+ clones were found mainly in CM and EM memory subsets, while CD8+ clones were enriched in EMRA.

CDR1 and CDR2 were assigned from the germline V gene (reference sequence) as DFQATT and SNEGSKA. V is cut by 3 bases and J by 1 base, and the space between the germline ends is 9 bases. Including cysteine and phenylalanine, the CDR3 has 13 amino acids. The retained sequence is limited to the CDR3, 39 bases, with the frame set at the first base. In its sample, this clonotype was seen a few times. The specificity of this receptor is unknown. No qualities accompany the bases; no much larger clone lies one base away. Sequencing relied on an Illumina NovaSeq 6000. cDNA libraries for TCRalpha and TCRbeta were prepared by 5'RACE using constant-segment primers, with sample barcodes and unique molecular identifiers added. RNA was extracted from every sample with Trizol reagent. The libraries were amplified in two PCR steps, and the second step added a second sample barcode and Illumina TruSeq adapters. Libraries were sequenced on an Illumina NovaSeq with 2 x 150 bp paired-end reads. As for how the authors treated the data: The reads were demultiplexed and collapsed into UMI-guided consensus sequences using migec v1.2.7. With mixcr v2.1.11, UMI consensuses were aligned to TRA and TRB V and J templates and assembled into clonotypes. Expanded or contracted clonotypes were those called significant by both edgeR and NoisET, with noise models trained on biological replicates. For edgeR calls, the cutoffs were a false discovery rate-adjusted p below 0.01 and a log2 fold-change threshold of 1. PCA with hierarchical clustering of max-normalized trajectories of the 1000 most abundant clonotypes was used as exploratory dynamics analysis. Each responding clone was given a CD4 or CD8 phenotype based on the CD4+ and CD8+ repertoires, which had been sequenced separately. TCRdb redid the processing of the public reads, applying fastp at Q25 and MiXCR, and retained in-frame beta chains. Each entry merges the rows of one CDR3 protein and shows their most common DNA and genes. TCRdb, rather than the study authors, made the V and J calls. The sample table lists roughly 240,000 distinct CDR3 sequences, around 15% of them with a count of one. The top ten clonotypes cover about a fifth of the sample.

PBMCs were isolated by Ficoll-Paque density gradient centrifugation. The sequencing sample was made of PBMCs or a T cell subset sorted from them (not recorded which). The chain was built from TRBV20-1 and TRBJ2-5; TRBD1 is a weak D gene call, 5 bases matching. The source of this sequence is a man between 18 and 29 years old who had mild COVID-19 (a few samples of this study predate the infection). The sample titles of this study are shuffled in the database, so cell type and time point are left out; the donor was told from shared clones. The bases read TGCAGTGCTAGCCAGGGCCCCCAAGAGACCCAGTACTTC. Its coded protein is CSASQGPQETQYF.